The sequence of this T cell receptor (beta chain) was determined in a study of T cell repertoires in cytomegalovirus infection. As for the study in general: The study used recently identified HLA-C-restricted and well-studied HLA-B-restricted CMV epitopes. CMV infection and matching HLA type were both indicated by public TCR beta signatures.

Each CDR3 protein is one row after TCRdb ran MiXCR on the reads. Among around 49,000 distinct CDR3 sequences listed, roughly 20% were seen once. Germline V gene lookup returns CDR1 SGHAT and CDR2 FQNNGV. J gave up 6 bases and V 0 bases, and 9 bases lay outside the gene matches. CDR3 length equals 16 residues. In regard to this clonotype: Its target is not known.

Findings of the study overall: The ex vivo response was dominated by HLA-C-restricted CMV-specific TCR beta clonotypes. Identification of carriers of CMV plus the relevant HLA was achieved through cumulative public TCR beta family frequency.

The chain is built from TRBV11-2 and TRBJ1-1; 8 bases align to TRBD1. The TCR was taken from a human donor in good health (CMV status not recorded). Some clones in this sample may be carry-over from other donors' samples. The sample here was CD8+ T cells from cultured PBMCs, taken from culture after CMV antigen stimulation. The CDR3 reads CASSLDSGRGRSEAFF. CDR3 nucleotides: TGTGCCAGCAGCTTAGATTCGGGCAGGGGGCGATCTGAAGCTTTCTTT.